One sample yielded the 27 T cell receptor beta chains listed below, sequenced in a study of cytomegalovirus exposure and HLA in healthy donors. Amplification used 60 Vbeta primers and 13 Jbeta primers. TCRdb keeps only in-frame clones here, not all; method: immunoSEQ multiplex PCR. The data contain 150,000 to 200,000 clones, more than 60% of them singletons. The sequenced sample was PBMCs. The receptors come from a woman in her 30s in good health and CMV-seronegative.

This clone has only a few counts. The V gene is TRBV7-9, the J gene TRBJ2-1, with unresolved D. The germline gives CDR1 SEHNR, CDR2 FQNEAQ (reference sequence). V lost 10 bases to trimming and J lost 15 bases, with 19 bases between them. There are 11 residues in the CDR3. CDR3 in DNA: TGTGCCAACCAGCAGCTTGAGGTAGCGTTCTTC. It specifies CANQQLEVAFF.

The chain carries TRBV10-3 and TRBJ2-7; 12 bases fit TRBD2. The germline V gene encodes CDR1 ENHRY and CDR2 SYGVKD. The CDR3 covers 16 residues. The junction had 9 bases not matched to a gene; V was cut back by 4 bases and J by 5 bases. The CDR3, as DNA: TGTGCCATCAGTGCTTCTCCAGGACTAGCGGGACACGAGCAGTACTTC. Translated, it gives CAISASPGLAGHEQYF.

V gene TRBV2 combines with J gene TRBJ1-1, with 8 bases lining up with TRBD1. V was clipped by 5 bases and J by 6 bases; unmatched bases: 5. CDR1 is SNHLY, CDR2 FYNNEI, per germline. The CDR3 is 13 amino acids. CDR3 amino acids: CASSRTGFSEAFF. The CDR3 nucleotides read TGTGCCAGCAGTCGGACAGGGTTCTCTGAAGCTTTCTTT.

The V call is TRBV29-1, the J call TRBJ1-5, with 7 bases matching TRBD1. The ends lost 4 bases at V and 7 bases at J; junction bases unmatched: 10. CDR1 is SQVTM, CDR2 ANQGSEA, per germline. There are 14 residues in the CDR3. CDR3 bases: TGCAGCGTTGGGGGCGACAGGGTGGGCCAGCCCCAGCATTTT. Its translation: CSVGGDRVGQPQHF.

This clone was seen a handful of times. The rearrangement uses TRBV19 and TRBJ1-2, with 7 nucleotides matching TRBD1. Germline V CDR1 and CDR2: LNHDA, SQIVND (reference sequence). CDR3 length equals 15 residues. Trimming cost V 10 bases and J 4 bases; bases outside gene matches: 15. The CDR3 DNA reads as TGTGCCACCAGGCCGGGACAGCAGCTTTTCTATGGCTACACCTTC. It translates to CATRPGQQLFYGYTF.

The rearrangement joins TRBV2 to TRBJ1-3; no reliable D call. The CDR3 has 14 residues. The germline V gene has CDR1 SNHLY and CDR2 FYNNEI. V dropped 3 bases and J dropped 1 base, with 7 bases sitting between them. CDR3 loop: CASSDGLSGNTIYF. The CDR3, as DNA: TGTGCCAGCAGTGATGGACTTTCTGGAAACACCATATATTTT.

The V and J genes are TRBV5-4 and TRBJ2-1; 14 positions match TRBD2. Germline CDR1 reads SGHNT; CDR2 reads YYREEE (reference sequence). Trimming removed 9 bases from V and 7 bases from J; junction bases left unmatched: 3. The CDR3 totals 13 residues. The DNA for the CDR3 is TGTGCCACAGGGACTAGCGGGGGTAATGAGCAGTTCTTC. Translation gives CATGTSGGNEQFF.

The V call is TRBV2, the J call TRBJ2-5; D unresolved. The V end lost 3 bases, the J end lost 5 bases, and 10 bases lay between the germline ends. Germline V lookup: CDR1 SNHLY, CDR2 FYNNEI. The CDR3 runs to 13 residues. The CDR3 loop reads CASSDRLLETQYF. CDR3 bases: TGTGCCAGCAGTGACAGGCTGCTGGAGACCCAGTACTTC.

This rearrangement joins TRBV25-1 to TRBJ2-1; the D is unclear. The germline V gene encodes CDR1 MGHDK and CDR2 SYGVNS. This CDR3 is 13 amino acids long. V shed 0 bases and J shed 7 bases, with 7 bases lying between them. The CDR3 DNA sequence: TGTGCCAGCAGTGAATATGGAGAGAATGAGCAGTTCTTC. This encodes CASSEYGENEQFF.

The CDR3 sequence: CASSATGRNTGELFF. CDR3 DNA: TGTGCCAGCAGCGCAACAGGGCGGAACACCGGGGAGCTGTTTTTT. This chain connects TRBV9 to TRBJ2-2, with D possibly being TRBD1 (6 bases). The germline V and J ends were trimmed by 3 bases and 1 base, with 10 bases remaining between them. Per the germline V gene, CDR1 is SGDLS and CDR2 is YYNGEE. The CDR3 totals 15 residues.

The chain joins TRBV6-1 to TRBJ1-5, with D tentatively TRBD1 (6 bases). The CDR3 is 14 amino acids. Trimming left V 0 bases short and J 4 bases short, with 7 bases between. Germline V gene sequence: CDR1 MNHNS, CDR2 SASEGT. The CDR3 region is CASSEAGQNQPQHF. DNA of the CDR3: TGTGCCAGCAGTGAAGCCGGACAGAATCAGCCCCAGCATTTT.

The V and J genes are TRBV18 and TRBJ2-2; D is uncertain. The CDR3 length is 13 residues. V lost 3 bases to trimming and J lost 3 bases, with 5 bases between them. Germline-derived CDR1 and CDR2 are KGHSH and LQKENI. The DNA of the CDR3 is TGTGCCAGCTCACCGGCAGACACCGGGGAGCTGTTTTTT. This sequence encodes CASSPADTGELFF.

The J gene is TRBJ2-7, the V gene TRBV28; D uncertain. Trimming pared 5 bases from V and 3 bases from J, leaving 8 bases between. The CDR3 consists of 12 residues. CDR1 and CDR2 (germline): MDHEN, SYDVKM. The CDR3 region is CASSPRFYEQYF. The CDR3 DNA follows: TGTGCCAGCAGTCCTAGGTTCTACGAGCAGTACTTC.

The chain recombines TRBV30 with TRBJ2-4; TRBD1 agrees at 7 bases. With V trimmed by 6 bases and J by 4 bases, 6 bases remained unmatched. Per the germline V gene, CDR1 is GTSNPN and CDR2 is SVGIG (reference sequence). The CDR3 length is 13 residues. The CDR3: CACQRTGKNIQYF. As DNA, the CDR3 is TGTGCCTGCCAAAGGACAGGAAAAAACATTCAGTACTTC.

V gene TRBV28 combines with J gene TRBJ1-5, with TRBD1 matching over 12 bases. Losses at the gene ends were 6 bases for V and 2 bases for J; bases not matched to a gene: 8. This CDR3 is 17 amino acids long. From germline, CDR1 is MDHEN and CDR2 SYDVKM. Here the CDR3 reads CASSEGQGAIGNQPQHF. The CDR3, as DNA: TGTGCCAGCAGCGAGGGACAGGGGGCAATCGGCAATCAGCCCCAGCATTTT.

The gene calls are TRBV7-9 and TRBJ1-1; D may be TRBD1 (5 bases). Between the trimmed V and J ends, which lost 2 bases and 0 bases, there was a span of 10 bases. From germline, CDR1 is SEHNR and CDR2 FQNEAQ (reference sequence). The CDR3 is 15 residues long. The CDR3 sequence: CASSLRGSVNTEAFF. The CDR3 coding sequence is TGTGCCAGCAGCTTAAGGGGCAGCGTGAACACTGAAGCTTTCTTT.

The V call is TRBV7-9, the J call TRBJ2-2; D gene uncertain. V was pared by 6 bases and J by 6 bases, with 14 bases between. CDR1 and CDR2 from the germline V gene are SEHNR and FQNEAQ (reference sequence). This CDR3 is 14 amino acids long. The chain's CDR3 is CASSLPVLAGELFF. The CDR3 region has the DNA TGTGCCAGCAGTCTCCCGGTGTTGGCCGGGGAGCTGTTTTTT.

The chain couples TRBV7-2 to TRBJ1-1, with a weak D call TRBD1 (5 bases). Trimming cost V 0 bases and J 5 bases, with 16 bases left between them. CDR1 is SGHTA and CDR2 is FQGNSA in the germline V gene. There are 16 residues in the CDR3. Written as DNA, the CDR3 is TGTGCCAGCAGCTTAGCGCCGGGGGTTGGAGGAACTGAAGCTTTCTTT. It specifies CASSLAPGVGGTEAFF.

J is TRBJ2-5 and V is TRBV7-9; 10 bases line up with TRBD2. The CDR3 contains 14 residues. The junction had 3 bases not matched to a gene; V was cut back by 3 bases and J by 5 bases. Germline lookup yields CDR1 SEHNR and CDR2 FQNEAQ (reference sequence). The CDR3 coding sequence is TGTGCCAGCAGCTTTGAGACTAGCGGGGAGACCCAGTACTTC. This codes for CASSFETSGETQYF.

The chain uses TRBV19 and TRBJ1-5; tentative D call: TRBD1 (6 bases). The CDR3 loop spans 14 amino acids. The germline gives CDR1 LNHDA, CDR2 SQIVND (reference sequence). Trimming took off 5 bases at V and 3 bases at J, with 11 bases between the two ends. The CDR3 nucleotides read TGTGCCAGTAGTTTGGACAGTTACAATCAGCCCCAGCATTTT. It is translated as CASSLDSYNQPQHF.

V and J are TRBV18 and TRBJ1-6, with D tentatively TRBD1 (6 bases). The germline V and J ends were trimmed by 2 bases and 8 bases, with 10 bases remaining between them. Germline assignment: CDR1 KGHSH and CDR2 LQKENI. The CDR3 loop spans 14 amino acids. The CDR3 loop reads CASSPAGDDSPLHF. For the CDR3, the DNA is TGTGCCAGCTCACCAGCAGGGGATGATTCACCCCTCCACTTT. The complete variable domain, with remaining parts taken from reference TRBV18 and TRBJ1-6, reads NAGVMQNPRHLVRRRGQEARLRCSPMKGHSHVYWYRQLPEEGLKFMVYLQKENIIDESGMPKERFSAEFPKEGPSILRIQQVVRGDSAAYFCASSPAGDDSPLHFGNGTRLTVT.

This clone showed up just a few times. This CDR3 is also generated by other DNA sequences in the sample. This sequence joins TRBV7-3 and TRBJ2-2, with 8 bases fitting TRBD1. The CDR3 consists of 16 residues. V shed 1 base, J shed 2 bases, and the junction held 3 bases outside the gene matches. Per the germline V gene, CDR1 is SGHTA and CDR2 is FQGTGA. Here the CDR3 reads CASSLRGTGNTGELFF. In nucleotides, the CDR3 is TGTGCCAGCAGCTTAAGGGGGACAGGCAACACCGGGGAGCTGTTTTTT.

J is TRBJ1-1 and V is TRBV7-9; no reliable D call. The ends were cut back, 6 bases at V and 0 bases at J, with 23 bases in the middle. Per germline, CDR1 SEHNR and CDR2 FQNEAQ (reference sequence). The CDR3 runs to 18 residues. The CDR3, as DNA: TGTGCCAGCAGTCAGGAGGGCCACCCAATTCTTATGAACACTGAAGCTTTCTTT. The encoded protein is CASSQEGHPILMNTEAFF.

The rearrangement joins TRBV30 to TRBJ2-3, with D maybe TRBD2 (6 bases). There are 14 residues in the CDR3. V shed 3 bases and J shed 2 bases, with 12 bases lying between them. Germline loops: CDR1 GTSNPN, CDR2 SVGIG (reference sequence). Written as DNA, the CDR3 is TGTGCCTGGAGGGAGGGGTTTTCCACAGATACGCAGTATTTT. Amino acids: CAWREGFSTDTQYF.

The gene calls are TRBV5-1 and TRBJ2-4; the D gene is possibly TRBD2 (6 bases). CDR3 length equals 16 residues. V shed 4 bases and J shed 3 bases, with 17 bases lying between them. Per the germline V gene, CDR1 is SGHRS and CDR2 is YFSETQ. In DNA, the CDR3 is TGCGCCAGCAGCGCCCTTTACTCCGGGGGCAAAAACATTCAGTACTTC. This sequence encodes CASSALYSGGKNIQYF.

This clone was found a few times. The chain combines TRBV6-1 with TRBJ1-5, with 7 bases lining up with TRBD1. The CDR3 is 13 amino acids. Looked up from germline, CDR1 is MNHNS and CDR2 is SASEGT. The V gene end was trimmed by 7 bases and the J gene end by 6 bases; junction bases not matched to a gene: 6. In DNA form, the CDR3 reads TGTGCCAGCACCACAGGGGAAAGTCAGCCCCAGCATTTT. Translated, it gives CASTTGESQPQHF.

This chain links TRBV7-6 with TRBJ2-7; a weak D match, TRBD2 (5 bases). The V end lost 1 base, the J end lost 2 bases, and 15 bases lay between the germline ends. Germline CDR1 and CDR2: SGHVS and FNYEAQ. The CDR3 sequence is 16 residues long. The CDR3 DNA reads as TGTGCCAGCAGCTTAGAATCAAGCGGCCTTCCCTACGAGCAGTACTTC. As protein: CASSLESSGLPYEQYF.